A single sample gave rise to the 30 T cell receptor beta chains below, sequenced in a study of cytomegalovirus exposure and HLA in healthy donors (dated by TCRdb to 2017 to 2019). The library was prepared using the immunoSEQ multiplex PCR assay. A mixture of 60 forward primers for TCR Vbeta segments and 13 reverse primers for TCR Jbeta segments was used in the multiplex PCR. TCRdb mirrors the immuneACCESS table, restricted to in-frame sequences. Some clones are absent from its copies; in checked studies, under half trace to an unresolved V gene, and the reason for the others is unknown. This sample has under 200,000 clones in its table, and roughly 80% of those were observed once. The top ten hold roughly 7.6% of the sample. The sequenced sample was PBMCs. The source is a woman between 25 and 40 years old in good health and CMV-seropositive.

V usage is TRBV7-9 and J usage is TRBJ2-7; TRBD1 agrees at 7 bases. V gave up 4 bases and J gave up 1 base; unmatched junction bases: 4. This CDR3 spans 14 amino acids. The germline V gene encodes CDR1 SEHNR and CDR2 FQNEAQ (reference sequence). CDR3 nucleotides: TGTGCCAGCAGCTGGGCGGACAGGTCCTACGAGCAGTACTTC. Its translation is CASSWADRSYEQYF.

This clone was seen just once. The CDR3 loop is CASSVAGQANIQYF. As DNA, the CDR3 is TGTGCCAGCAGCGTAGCGGGACAGGCAAACATTCAGTACTTC. The J gene is TRBJ2-4, the V gene TRBV9; 8 bases are a match to TRBD1. V lost 0 bases to trimming and J lost 6 bases; unmatched junction nucleotides: 2. Germline CDR1 is SGDLS and CDR2 is YYNGEE. The CDR3 has 14 amino acids.

The chain couples TRBV2 to TRBJ1-3; weak D call: TRBD1 (6 bases). V gave up 7 bases and J gave up 3 bases, with 13 bases separating them. This CDR3 is 14 amino acids long. CDR1 and CDR2 from the germline V gene are SNHLY and FYNNEI. Here the CDR3 reads CASNPTGFGNTIYF. Written as DNA, the CDR3 is TGTGCCAGCAACCCAACAGGGTTTGGAAACACCATATATTTT.

V gene TRBV2 combines with J gene TRBJ1-1, with 9 bases identical to TRBD1. Germline CDR1 and CDR2: SNHLY and FYNNEI. The CDR3 is 15 residues long. The J segment lost 5 bases and the V segment lost 7 bases, leaving 11 bases of the junction unmatched. The CDR3 here is CASKVGGTGRTEAFF. For the CDR3, the DNA is TGTGCCAGCAAGGTGGGGGGGACAGGGAGAACTGAAGCTTTCTTT.

In nucleotides, the CDR3 is TGTGCCAGCAGCCCTCACGGGGGGGCGAACACTGAAGCTTTCTTT. Protein sequence: CASSPHGGANTEAFF. The chain carries TRBV7-3 and TRBJ1-1; tentatively, D is TRBD1 (6 bases). The CDR3 runs 15 residues. The V and J ends lost 5 bases and 1 base respectively, with 14 bases between them. Germline CDR1 and CDR2: SGHTA and FQGTGA.

V and J are TRBV28 and TRBJ1-4; D ambiguous. Germline CDR1 and CDR2: MDHEN and SYDVKM. V was cut by 2 bases and J by 8 bases, with 12 bases left in between. CDR3 length: 14 amino acids. The CDR3 DNA reads as TGTGCCAGCAGTTTAGTGCAAGGCAGGGAAAAACTGTTTTTT. Translation: CASSLVQGREKLFF.

The count of this clone is one. V usage is TRBV7-8 and J usage is TRBJ2-1, with 9 bases lining up with TRBD2. Germline V gene lookup returns CDR1 SGHVS and CDR2 FQNEAQ. The CDR3 totals 17 residues. J lost 0 bases, V lost 4 bases, and 7 bases had no gene match. In DNA form, the CDR3 reads TGTGCCAGCAGCTCGGCTAGCGGGGTGAACTCCTACAATGAGCAGTTCTTC. Its protein product is CASSSASGVNSYNEQFF.

J is TRBJ2-7 and V is TRBV27; 7 nucleotides align to TRBD1. V lost 3 bases, J lost 5 bases, and 7 bases stayed unmatched. Germline CDR1 is MNHEY and CDR2 is SMNVEV (reference sequence). The length of the CDR3 is 14 residues. The CDR3 region is CASSFPRQGDEQYF. The CDR3 coding sequence is TGTGCCAGCAGTTTCCCCCGACAGGGCGACGAGCAGTACTTC.

As for this clone: One end of the junction varies from germline; a read error may be responsible. Different DNA sequences within this sample yield the same CDR3. This rearrangement joins TRBV18 to TRBJ2-7; 9 nucleotides match TRBD1. The CDR3 spans 14 residues. The germline V gene encodes CDR1 KGHSH and CDR2 LQKENI. The CDR3 spells CASSRDRVADEQYF. The DNA for the CDR3 is TGCGCCAGCTCCCGGGACAGGGTCGCGGACGAGCAGTACTTC. Complete variable domain (other parts from reference TRBV18 and TRBJ2-7): NAGVMQNPRHLVRRRGQEARLRCSPMKGHSHVYWYRQLPEEGLKFMVYLQKENIIDESGMPKERFSAEFPKEGPSILRIQQVVRGDSAAYFCASSRDRVADEQYFGPGTRLTVT.

This chain connects TRBV7-3 to TRBJ2-2, with D perhaps TRBD1 (6 bases). With 5 bases removed from V and 0 bases from J, the gap between germline ends came to 13 bases. CDR3 length: 16 residues. CDR1 is SGHTA, CDR2 FQGTGA, per germline. The CDR3 region has the DNA TGTGCCAGCAGCCCCCACGGGACATCGAACACCGGGGAGCTGTTTTTT. This translates into CASSPHGTSNTGELFF.

This sequence joins TRBV4-3 and TRBJ2-1, with TRBD2 identical over 7 bases. The V gene end was trimmed by 1 base and the J gene end by 4 bases; junction bases not matched to a gene: 4. Germline V gene lookup returns CDR1 LGHNA and CDR2 YSLEER. The CDR3 has 15 amino acids. The chain's CDR3 is CASSQVLRGYNEQFF. Written as DNA, the CDR3 is TGCGCCAGCAGCCAAGTCTTGCGGGGGTACAATGAGCAGTTCTTC.

The chain employs TRBV5-6 and TRBJ1-5; weak D call: TRBD1 (5 bases). The V gene's germline CDR1 is SGHDT and CDR2 YYEEEE. The CDR3 runs 18 residues. Between the trimmed V and J ends, which lost 2 bases and 0 bases, there was a span of 18 bases. The CDR3 region has the DNA TGTGCCAGCAGCTTTTATCTGAGGGGACTGGATAGCAATCAGCCCCAGCATTTT. It yields the protein CASSFYLRGLDSNQPQHF.

This clone was seen only a few times. The chain links TRBV6-6 to TRBJ2-1, with TRBD1 identical over 10 bases. CDR1 MNHNY and CDR2 SVGAGI come from the germline V gene (reference sequence). This CDR3 contains 16 residues. V shed 8 bases and J 8 bases; nucleotides not matched to a gene: 15. Here the CDR3 reads CASAFGGTGVVDEQFF. In DNA, the CDR3 is TGTGCCAGCGCATTTGGAGGGACAGGGGTTGTCGATGAGCAGTTCTTC.

This clone was observed a handful of times. This chain links TRBV19 with TRBJ2-7; 7 bases are a match to TRBD1. This CDR3 has 14 residues. V lost 5 bases to trimming and J lost 3 bases; unmatched junction nucleotides: 7. Looked up from germline, CDR1 is LNHDA and CDR2 is SQIVND (reference sequence). CDR3 in amino acids: CASSVRTGDYEQYF. Here the CDR3 DNA reads TGTGCCAGTAGTGTGCGGACAGGAGACTACGAGCAGTACTTC.

This sequence joins TRBV4-3 and TRBJ2-6; D is unresolved. In germline, CDR1 is LGHNA, CDR2 YSLEER. This CDR3 is built from 16 residues. V gave up 4 bases and J gave up 0 bases, with 10 bases separating them. The CDR3 nucleotides are TGCGCCAGCAGCCGAGAACCCGGCTCTGGGGCCAACGTCCTGACTTTC. Amino acid sequence: CASSREPGSGANVLTF.

The chain carries TRBV9 and TRBJ1-1; 7 bases are shared with TRBD1. V lost 4 bases and J lost 1; bases outside the gene matches: 10. Per germline, CDR1 SGDLS and CDR2 YYNGEE. The CDR3 contains 16 residues. The CDR3 loop reads CASSHRSDRQNTEAFF. DNA for the CDR3: TGTGCCAGCAGCCATCGATCGGACAGGCAGAACACTGAAGCTTTCTTT.

CDR3 sequence reads: CASSLVNVGQTYEQYF. CDR3 coding DNA: TGCGCCAGCAGCTTGGTTAACGTCGGACAGACCTACGAGCAGTACTTC. The chain employs TRBV5-1 and TRBJ2-7; D is possibly TRBD1 (6 bases). CDR1 is SGHRS, CDR2 YFSETQ, per germline. Trimming removed 0 bases from V and 2 bases from J, with 15 bases in between. This CDR3 has 16 amino acids.

The chain employs TRBV10-3 and TRBJ1-1; D may be TRBD1 (6 bases). CDR3 length: 14 residues. V lost 3 bases, J lost 5 bases, and 13 bases lay in between. Germline CDR1 is ENHRY and CDR2 is SYGVKD. The CDR3 here is CAISEQGRRTEAFF. The CDR3 bases are TGTGCCATCAGTGAACAGGGACGTCGGACTGAAGCTTTCTTT.

J is TRBJ1-5 and V is TRBV5-6; possibly TRBD1 for D (6 bases). The germline CDR1 and CDR2 sequences are SGHDT and YYEEEE. V was pared by 2 bases and J by 2 bases, with 14 bases between. This CDR3 spans 16 amino acids. CDR3 sequence (DNA): TGTGCCAGCAGCTTCATGGGGGCTTGGGGCAATCAGCCCCAGCATTTT. This translates into CASSFMGAWGNQPQHF.

The chain recombines TRBV27 with TRBJ2-7, with 7 bases fitting TRBD1. This CDR3 contains 14 residues. The germline CDR1 and CDR2 sequences are MNHEY and SMNVEV (reference sequence). The V segment lost 5 bases and the J segment 2 bases; nucleotides outside the gene matches: 6. The DNA for the CDR3 is TGTGCCAGCAGTAACCAAGGACAGGCCTACGAGCAGTACTTC. It translates to CASSNQGQAYEQYF.

The rearrangement uses TRBV5-1 and TRBJ1-3, with 12 bases aligning to TRBD1. The CDR3 length is 16 residues. V trimming: 5 bases; J trimming: 4 bases; junction bases outside the gene matches: 7. Germline V CDR1 and CDR2: SGHRS, YFSETQ. The CDR3 bases are TGCGCCAGCAGTTTTGGGACAGGGGGCTCCGGAAACACCATATATTTT. Encoded protein: CASSFGTGGSGNTIYF.

The V call is TRBV5-1, the J call TRBJ2-4, with a possible D match to TRBD1 (6 bases). The V gene lost 4 bases and the J gene lost 0 bases, with 17 bases spanning the gap. The germline V gene has CDR1 SGHRS and CDR2 YFSETQ. The CDR3 loop spans 17 amino acids. In nucleotides, the CDR3 is TGCGCCAGCAGCGGTCCACAGGGAGTCGAAGCCAAAAACATTCAGTACTTC. This codes for CASSGPQGVEAKNIQYF.

This chain joins TRBV7-2 and TRBJ2-1; the match to TRBD2 covers 11 bases. The V gene's germline CDR1 is SGHTA and CDR2 FQGNSA. J gave up 3 bases and V 5 bases, and 3 bases lay outside the gene matches. The length of the CDR3 is 15 residues. CDR3 residues: CASSEGLAVYNEQFF. CDR3 bases: TGTGCCAGCAGCGAGGGACTAGCGGTCTACAATGAGCAGTTCTTC.

This chain joins TRBV6-1 and TRBJ2-1; no firm D call. V gave up 6 bases and J gave up 12 bases, with 21 bases separating them. Germline V gives CDR1 MNHNS, CDR2 SASEGT. The CDR3 extends over 14 amino acids. The DNA for the CDR3 is TGTGCCAGCAGCTTCCGCACAGCCGCGTTAGGGCAGTTCTTC. Amino acids: CASSFRTAALGQFF.

The chain recombines TRBV4-1 with TRBJ1-2; 7 bases map to TRBD1. With V trimmed by 1 base and J by 5 bases, 4 bases remained unmatched. Per the germline V gene, CDR1 is MGHRA and CDR2 is YSYEKL. The CDR3 is made up of 14 amino acids. The CDR3 DNA reads TGCGCCAGCAGCCAAGGGGGACAGTCGTATGGCTACACCTTC. It codes for CASSQGGQSYGYTF.

The chain carries TRBV30 and TRBJ1-1, with D perhaps TRBD1 (5 bases). The CDR3 spans 14 residues. V gave up 5 bases and J gave up 4 bases, with 17 bases separating them. Per germline, CDR1 GTSNPN and CDR2 SVGIG (reference sequence). The CDR3: CAWYRLGRGTEAFF. The CDR3 nucleotides read TGTGCCTGGTACCGATTGGGAAGGGGCACTGAAGCTTTCTTT.

The gene calls are TRBV29-1 and TRBJ1-1; D is ambiguous. Germline V gene lookup returns CDR1 SQVTM and CDR2 ANQGSEA. The CDR3 sequence is 13 residues long. Trimming took off 4 bases at V and 3 bases at J, with 12 bases between the two ends. The CDR3 nucleotides read TGCAGCGTTGGGCGGGGTTGGGACACTGAAGCTTTCTTT. It translates to CSVGRGWDTEAFF.

The chain recombines TRBV27 with TRBJ1-1; D is unclear. The CDR3 contains 14 residues. The germline CDR1 and CDR2 sequences are MNHEY and SMNVEV (reference sequence). With 3 bases removed from V and 3 bases from J, the gap between germline ends came to 11 bases. CDR3 in amino acids: CASSFEERDTEAFF. In DNA, the CDR3 is TGTGCCAGCAGTTTCGAGGAGAGGGACACTGAAGCTTTCTTT.

The chain links TRBV11-3 to TRBJ2-1; D not certain. The germline V gene has CDR1 SGHNT and CDR2 YENEEA. The CDR3 covers 12 residues. Trimming took 4 bases from V and 7 from J, leaving 8 bases between them. CDR3 nucleotide sequence: TGTGCCAGCAGCTCCGTACTAAATGAGCAGTTCTTC. Protein product: CASSSVLNEQFF.

The chain uses TRBV29-1 and TRBJ2-5; 7 bases line up with TRBD2. The CDR3 loop spans 15 amino acids. CDR1 is SQVTM, CDR2 ANQGSEA, per germline. After removal of 7 bases from V and 5 bases from J, the junction contained 16 bases not matched to a gene. CDR3 amino acids: CSAVGGDLIGETQYF. The CDR3 DNA reads TGCAGCGCGGTGGGGGGGGACCTGATAGGGGAGACCCAGTACTTC.